This T cell receptor beta chain was captured in a study of response to subunit inactivated influenza vaccine. General study results and limits: The authors suggested that every seasonal influenza vaccination recruits few new T cells.

In this sample, this clonotype turned up a few times. The antigen remains unidentified. TCRdb itself ran the RT-PCR reads through MiXCR, one entry per CDR3 protein. This table has over 800,000 distinct CDR3 sequences, 21% appearing once. This CDR3 comprises 14 residues. The sample was PBMCs from blood, taken roughly 5 days after vaccination. The chain uses TRBV21-1 and TRBJ1-5. TRBV21-1 is shown as a pseudogene. The TCR originated in a man aged 45-60 years who received an inactivated influenza vaccine. The CDR3 reads CASSTQYSNQPQHF. The CDR3 DNA reads TGTGCCAGCAGCACACAGTATAGCAATCAGCCCCAGCATTTT.